This T cell receptor (beta chain) was captured by sequencing in a study of long-term antiretroviral therapy in people with HIV. The CDR3 is made up of 16 amino acids. CDR1 is MNHEY, CDR2 SVGAGI, per germline. Trimming removed 3 bases at V and 2 bases at J, with 13 bases between. Survey-level immunoSEQ v3.0 assays were run. Sequencing used immunoSEQ multiplex PCR; TCRdb keeps in-frame clones, though not all of them. The table has 20,000 to 30,000 clones, 81% seen once. The chain joins TRBV6-5 to TRBJ2-2; a possible D gene is TRBD1 (5 bases). Sequences were derived from unsorted PBMCs, sampled at the start of antiretroviral therapy, before treatment. This sequence originates from a woman between 18 and 30 years old with HIV. The CDR3 region is CASSYVGQKNTGELFF. In nucleotides, the CDR3 is TGTGCCAGCAGTTATGTGGGGCAGAAAAACACCGGGGAGCTGTTTTTT.